Each of the 3 T cell receptor beta chains below was sequenced from the same sample in a study of cytomegalovirus exposure and HLA in healthy donors. Assay: immunoSEQ multiplex PCR; the TCRdb copy retains only in-frame clones and omits some. Altogether 90,000 to 130,000 clones are present, around 89% being singletons, with the ten largest covering over 1.3%. Sequenced: PBMCs. These receptors were obtained from a young woman in good health and CMV-seropositive.

V gene TRBV30 combines with J gene TRBJ1-2; perhaps TRBD1 as D (5 bases). The CDR3 is 14 residues long. V lost 1 base to trimming and J lost 3 bases, with 12 bases between them. Germline V lookup: CDR1 GTSNPN, CDR2 SVGIG (reference sequence). CDR3 in amino acids: CAWSETELDYGYTF. In DNA, the CDR3 is TGTGCCTGGAGTGAGACAGAATTAGACTATGGCTACACCTTC.

This chain connects TRBV4-2 to TRBJ1-1; TRBD1 might be the D (6 bases). V lost 5 bases to trimming and J lost 6 bases, with 10 bases between them. CDR3 size: 12 residues. CDR1 is LGHNA and CDR2 is YNFKEQ in the germline V gene. DNA for the CDR3: TGTGCCAGCAGCTCAGGGGAGCCTGAAGCTTTCTTT. Its protein is CASSSGEPEAFF.

The rearrangement uses TRBV27 and TRBJ2-6, with D tentatively TRBD1 (6 bases). The V gene lost 5 bases and the J gene lost 1 base, with 9 bases spanning the gap. Germline-derived CDR1 and CDR2 are MNHEY and SMNVEV (reference sequence). The CDR3 runs to 15 residues. The CDR3 spells CASSPQGSGANVLTF. The CDR3 DNA reads TGTGCCAGCAGTCCTCAGGGGTCTGGGGCCAACGTCCTGACTTTC.